This T cell receptor beta chain was sequenced for a study of radiotherapy plus CTLA-4 blockade in lung cancer. Study-wide points: In blood, early T cell clone dynamics reportedly predicted response best, together with interferon-beta. Clones derived from tumor TCRs expanded in blood after radiotherapy plus ipilimumab.

Turning to this clone: Its target is unknown.

CDR3 size: 13 residues. V was shortened by 5 bases and J by 6 bases, with 16 bases between the two germline ends. In germline, CDR1 is SQVTM, CDR2 ANQGSEA. Sequenced by immunoSEQ multiplex PCR; TCRdb stores in-frame clones only, minus some. Among some 66,000 clones listed, around 83% were seen once. Sequenced here: peripheral blood, sampled from a patient treated with radiotherapy plus ipilimumab. The receptor comes from a human donor with non-small cell lung cancer who had a partial response to radiotherapy plus ipilimumab. This chain links TRBV29-1 with TRBJ1-2; TRBD1 is a possible D gene (5 bases). CDR3 DNA: TGCAGCGTTTCGGGGGGGAGTATTAATGGCTACACCTTC. This translates into CSVSGGSINGYTF. Variable domain in full (rest from reference TRBV29-1 and TRBJ1-2): SAVISQKPSRDICQRGTSLTIQCQVDSQVTMMFWYRQQPGQSLTLIATANQGSEATYESGFVIDKFPISRPNLTFSTLTVSNMSPEDSSIYLCSVSGGSINGYTFGSGTRLTVV.